The present TCR beta chain was sequenced within a study of shared clonotypes between healthy human individuals. This clone has just a few counts. The data were produced by immunoSEQ multiplex PCR, yet TCRdb's version contains in-frame clones alone and is incomplete. Among about 670,000 clones, around 72% were seen once, and the ten largest hold less than 2%. This clonotype originated in a woman in her 30s in good health. Sequencing input: memory CD4+ T cells sorted from blood. Subset denoted: CD45RA-negative fraction.

CDR3 sequence reads: CSGRTGVETQYF. CDR3 bases: TGCAGCGGGAGGACAGGGGTCGAGACCCAGTACTTC. The chain combines TRBV29-1 with TRBJ2-5, with 9 positions matching TRBD1. Germline V CDR1 and CDR2: SQVTM, ANQGSEA. The CDR3 consists of 12 residues. With V trimmed by 7 bases and J by 5 bases, 5 bases remained unmatched.